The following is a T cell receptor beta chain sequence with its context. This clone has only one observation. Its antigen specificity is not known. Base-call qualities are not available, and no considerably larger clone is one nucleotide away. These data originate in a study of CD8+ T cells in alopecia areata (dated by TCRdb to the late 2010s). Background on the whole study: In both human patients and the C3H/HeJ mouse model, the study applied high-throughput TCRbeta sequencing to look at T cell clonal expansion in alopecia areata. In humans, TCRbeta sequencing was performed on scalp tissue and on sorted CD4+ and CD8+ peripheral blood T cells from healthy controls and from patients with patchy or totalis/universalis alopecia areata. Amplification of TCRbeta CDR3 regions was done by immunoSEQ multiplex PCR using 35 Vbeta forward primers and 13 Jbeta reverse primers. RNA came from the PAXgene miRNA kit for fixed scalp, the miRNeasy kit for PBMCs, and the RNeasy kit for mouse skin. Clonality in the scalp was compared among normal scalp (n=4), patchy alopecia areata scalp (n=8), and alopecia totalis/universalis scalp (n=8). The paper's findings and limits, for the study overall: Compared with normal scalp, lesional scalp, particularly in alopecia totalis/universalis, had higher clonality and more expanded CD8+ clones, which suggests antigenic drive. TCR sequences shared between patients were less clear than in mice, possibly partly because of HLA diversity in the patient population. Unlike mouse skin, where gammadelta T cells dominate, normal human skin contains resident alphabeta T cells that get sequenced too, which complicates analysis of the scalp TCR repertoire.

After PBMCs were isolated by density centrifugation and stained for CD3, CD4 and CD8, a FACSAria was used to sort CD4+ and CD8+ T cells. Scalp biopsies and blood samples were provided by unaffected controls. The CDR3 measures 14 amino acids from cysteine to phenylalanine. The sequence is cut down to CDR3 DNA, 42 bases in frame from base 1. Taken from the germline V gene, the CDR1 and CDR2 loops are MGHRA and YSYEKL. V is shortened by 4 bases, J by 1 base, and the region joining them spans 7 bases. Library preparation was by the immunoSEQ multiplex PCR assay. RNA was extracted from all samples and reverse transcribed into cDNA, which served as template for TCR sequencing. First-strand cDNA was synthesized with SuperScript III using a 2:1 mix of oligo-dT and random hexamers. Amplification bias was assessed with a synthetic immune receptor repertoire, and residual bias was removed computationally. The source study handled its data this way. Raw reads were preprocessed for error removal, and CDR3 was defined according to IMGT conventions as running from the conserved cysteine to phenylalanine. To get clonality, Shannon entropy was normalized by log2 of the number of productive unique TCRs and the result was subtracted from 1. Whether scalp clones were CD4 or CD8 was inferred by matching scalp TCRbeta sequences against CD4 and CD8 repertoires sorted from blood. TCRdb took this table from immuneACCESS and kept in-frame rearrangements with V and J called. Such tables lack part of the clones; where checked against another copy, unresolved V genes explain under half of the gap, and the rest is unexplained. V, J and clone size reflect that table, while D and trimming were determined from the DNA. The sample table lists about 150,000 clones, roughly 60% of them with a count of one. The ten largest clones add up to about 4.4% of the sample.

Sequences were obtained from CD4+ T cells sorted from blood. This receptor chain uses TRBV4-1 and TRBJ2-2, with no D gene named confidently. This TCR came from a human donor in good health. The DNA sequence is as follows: TGCGCCAGCAGCCTCCTCAGGAACACCGGGGAGCTGTTTTTT. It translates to CASSLLRNTGELFF.